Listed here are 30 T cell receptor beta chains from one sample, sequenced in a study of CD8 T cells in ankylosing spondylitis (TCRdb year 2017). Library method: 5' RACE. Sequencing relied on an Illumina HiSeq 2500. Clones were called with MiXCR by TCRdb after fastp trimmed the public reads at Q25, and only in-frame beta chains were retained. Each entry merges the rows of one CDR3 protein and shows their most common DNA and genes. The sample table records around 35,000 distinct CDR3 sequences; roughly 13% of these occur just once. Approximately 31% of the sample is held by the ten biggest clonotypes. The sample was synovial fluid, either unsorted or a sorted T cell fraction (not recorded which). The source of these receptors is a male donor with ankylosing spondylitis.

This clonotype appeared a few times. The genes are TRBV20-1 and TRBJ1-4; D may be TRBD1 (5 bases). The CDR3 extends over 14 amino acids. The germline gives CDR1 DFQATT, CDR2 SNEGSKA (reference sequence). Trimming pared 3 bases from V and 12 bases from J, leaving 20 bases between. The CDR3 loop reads CSARMELRLGELFF. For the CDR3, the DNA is TGCAGTGCTAGGATGGAATTAAGGTTAGGGGAACTGTTTTTT.

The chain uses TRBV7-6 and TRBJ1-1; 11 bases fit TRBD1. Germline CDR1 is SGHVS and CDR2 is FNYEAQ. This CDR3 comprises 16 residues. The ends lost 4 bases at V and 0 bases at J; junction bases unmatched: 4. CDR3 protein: CASSWTGGNMNTEAFF. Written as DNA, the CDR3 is TGTGCCAGCAGCTGGACAGGGGGCAATATGAACACTGAAGCTTTCTTT.

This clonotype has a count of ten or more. The CDR3 nucleotides are TGTGCCAGCAGTTACGCGGGAGTTCAGCCCCAGCATTTT. Encoded protein: CASSYAGVQPQHF. V and J are TRBV6-2 or TRBV6-3 and TRBJ1-5, with D uncertain. In germline, CDR1 is MNHEY, CDR2 SVGEGT. The CDR3 spans 13 residues. The V end was cut by 2 bases, the J end by 6 bases, with 8 bases between.

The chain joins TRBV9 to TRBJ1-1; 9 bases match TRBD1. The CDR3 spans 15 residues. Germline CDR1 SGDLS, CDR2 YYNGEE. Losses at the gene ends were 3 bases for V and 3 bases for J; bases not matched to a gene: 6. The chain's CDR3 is CASSATGGADTEAFF. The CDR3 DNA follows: TGTGCCAGCAGCGCCACAGGGGGCGCGGACACTGAAGCTTTCTTT.

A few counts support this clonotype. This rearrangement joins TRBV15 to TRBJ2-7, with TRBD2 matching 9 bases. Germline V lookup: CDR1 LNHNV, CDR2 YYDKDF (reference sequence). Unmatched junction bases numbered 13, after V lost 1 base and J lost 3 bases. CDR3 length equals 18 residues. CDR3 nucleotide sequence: TGTGCCACCAGCAGAGTCCCCAGGGTAGCGGGGGCTGACTACGAGCAGTACTTC. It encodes CATSRVPRVAGADYEQYF.

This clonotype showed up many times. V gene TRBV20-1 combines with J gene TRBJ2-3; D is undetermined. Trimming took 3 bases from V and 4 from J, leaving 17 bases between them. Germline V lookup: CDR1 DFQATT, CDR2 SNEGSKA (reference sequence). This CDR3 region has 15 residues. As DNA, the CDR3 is TGCAGTGCTAGTATGTTAGGAACAAGCCCAGATACGCAGTATTTT. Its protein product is CSASMLGTSPDTQYF.

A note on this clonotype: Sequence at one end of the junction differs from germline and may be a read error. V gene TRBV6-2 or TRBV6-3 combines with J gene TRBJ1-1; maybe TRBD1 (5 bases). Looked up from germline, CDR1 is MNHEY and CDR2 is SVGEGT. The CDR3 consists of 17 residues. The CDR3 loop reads CASRIRRGRASNTEAFF. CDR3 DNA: TGTGCCAGCAGGATTCGACGGGGGAGGGCTTCGAACACTGAAGCTTTCTTC.

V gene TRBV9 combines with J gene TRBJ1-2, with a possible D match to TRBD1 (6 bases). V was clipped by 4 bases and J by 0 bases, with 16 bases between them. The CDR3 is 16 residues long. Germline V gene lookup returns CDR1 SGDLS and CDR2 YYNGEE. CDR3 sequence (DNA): TGTGCCAGCAGCCTCCGGACAGATCAAGCTAACTATGGCTACACCTTC. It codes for CASSLRTDQANYGYTF. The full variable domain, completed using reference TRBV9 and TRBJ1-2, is DSGVTQTPKHLITATGQRVTLRCSPRSGDLSVYWYQQSLDQGLQFLIQYYNGEERAKGNILERFSAQQFPDLHSELNLSSLELGDSALYFCASSLRTDQANYGYTFGSGTRLTVV.

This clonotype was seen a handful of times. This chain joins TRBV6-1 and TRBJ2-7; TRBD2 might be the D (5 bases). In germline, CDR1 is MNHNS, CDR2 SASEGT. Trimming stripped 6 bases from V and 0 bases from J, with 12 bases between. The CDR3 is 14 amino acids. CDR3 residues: CASRFRRGSYEQYF. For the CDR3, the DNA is TGTGCCAGCAGGTTTCGACGGGGCTCCTACGAGCAGTACTTC.

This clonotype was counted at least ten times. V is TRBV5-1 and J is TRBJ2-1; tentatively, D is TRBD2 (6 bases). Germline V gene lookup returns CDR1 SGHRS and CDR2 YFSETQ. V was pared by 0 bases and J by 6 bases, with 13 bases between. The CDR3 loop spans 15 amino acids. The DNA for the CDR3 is TGCGCCAGCAGCTTGGGAGGCGGGGTTTTCAATGAGCAGTTCTTC. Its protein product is CASSLGGGVFNEQFF.

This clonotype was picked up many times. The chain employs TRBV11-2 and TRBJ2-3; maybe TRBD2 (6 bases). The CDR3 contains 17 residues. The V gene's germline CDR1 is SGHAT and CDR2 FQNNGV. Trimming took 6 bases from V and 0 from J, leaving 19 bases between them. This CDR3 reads CASSLRGTLTSTDTQYF. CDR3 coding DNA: TGTGCCAGCAGTTTACGGGGGACCCTTACTAGCACAGATACGCAGTATTTT.

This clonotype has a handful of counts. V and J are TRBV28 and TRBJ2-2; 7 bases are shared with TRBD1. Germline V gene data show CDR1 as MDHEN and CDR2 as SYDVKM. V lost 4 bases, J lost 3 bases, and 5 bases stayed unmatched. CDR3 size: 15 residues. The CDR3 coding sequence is TGTGCCAGCAGTTCCGGGACAGATTACACCGGGGAGCTGTTTTTT. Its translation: CASSSGTDYTGELFF. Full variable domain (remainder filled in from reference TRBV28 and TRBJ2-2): DVKVTQSSRYLVKRTGEKVFLECVQDMDHENMFWYRQDPGLGLRLIYFSYDVKMKEKGDIPEGYSVSREKKERFSLILESASTNQTSMYLCASSSGTDYTGELFFGEGSRLTVL.

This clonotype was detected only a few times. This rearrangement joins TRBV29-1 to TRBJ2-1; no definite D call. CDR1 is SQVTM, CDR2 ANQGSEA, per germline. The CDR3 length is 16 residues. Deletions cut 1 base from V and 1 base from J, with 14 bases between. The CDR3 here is CSVEVGLGWSYNEQFF. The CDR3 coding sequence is TGCAGCGTTGAAGTGGGCCTAGGGTGGTCCTACAATGAGCAGTTCTTC.

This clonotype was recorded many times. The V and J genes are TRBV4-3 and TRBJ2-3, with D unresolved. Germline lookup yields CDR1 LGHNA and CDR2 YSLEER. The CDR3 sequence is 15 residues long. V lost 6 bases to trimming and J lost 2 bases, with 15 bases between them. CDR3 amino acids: CASRPGGYPTDTQYF. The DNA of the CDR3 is TGCGCCAGCAGACCAGGCGGCTACCCCACAGATACGCAGTATTTT.

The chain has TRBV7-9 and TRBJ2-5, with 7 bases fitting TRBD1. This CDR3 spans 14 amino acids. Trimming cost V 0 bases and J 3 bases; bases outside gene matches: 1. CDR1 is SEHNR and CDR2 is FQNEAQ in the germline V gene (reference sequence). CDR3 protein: CASSLAGGEETQYF. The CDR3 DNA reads TGTGCCAGCAGCTTAGCAGGGGGCGAAGAGACCCAGTACTTC.

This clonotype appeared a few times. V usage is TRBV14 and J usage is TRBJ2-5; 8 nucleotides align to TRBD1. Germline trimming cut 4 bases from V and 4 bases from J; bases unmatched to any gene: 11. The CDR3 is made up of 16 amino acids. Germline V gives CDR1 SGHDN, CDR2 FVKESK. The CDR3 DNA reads TGTGCCAGCAGCCTGCTCCTGACAGGGGCTGGAGAGACCCAGTACTTC. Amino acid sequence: CASSLLLTGAGETQYF.

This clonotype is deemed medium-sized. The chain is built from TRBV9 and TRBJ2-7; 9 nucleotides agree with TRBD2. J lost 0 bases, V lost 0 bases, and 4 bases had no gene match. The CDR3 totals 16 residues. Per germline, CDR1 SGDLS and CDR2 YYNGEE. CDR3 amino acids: CASSVGLAGSSYEQYF. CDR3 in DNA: TGTGCCAGCAGCGTAGGGCTAGCGGGGAGCTCCTACGAGCAGTACTTC.

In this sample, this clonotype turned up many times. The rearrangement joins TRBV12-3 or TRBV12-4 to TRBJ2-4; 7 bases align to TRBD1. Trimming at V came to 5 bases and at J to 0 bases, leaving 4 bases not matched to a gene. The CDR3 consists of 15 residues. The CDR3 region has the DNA TGTGCCAGCAGTCTGACAGGGATAGCCAAAAACATTCAGTACTTC. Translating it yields CASSLTGIAKNIQYF.

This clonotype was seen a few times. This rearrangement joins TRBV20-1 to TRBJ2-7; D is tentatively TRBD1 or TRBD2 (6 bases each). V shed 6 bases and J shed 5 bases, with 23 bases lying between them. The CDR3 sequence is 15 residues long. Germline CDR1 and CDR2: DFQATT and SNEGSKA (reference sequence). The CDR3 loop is CSANQPSQGGNEQYF. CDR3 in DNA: TGCAGTGCCAACCAGCCGTCACAGGGAGGCAACGAGCAGTACTTC.

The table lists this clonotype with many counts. CDR3 loop: CASSLFYNSGSYEQYF. CDR3 coding DNA: TGTGCCAGCAGTTTATTCTACAACTCTGGCTCCTACGAGCAGTACTTC. The V gene is TRBV27, the J gene TRBJ2-7; D is uncertain. Per germline, CDR1 MNHEY and CDR2 SMNVEV (reference sequence). The CDR3 is made up of 16 amino acids. V was cut by 1 base and J by 0 bases, with 13 bases left in between.

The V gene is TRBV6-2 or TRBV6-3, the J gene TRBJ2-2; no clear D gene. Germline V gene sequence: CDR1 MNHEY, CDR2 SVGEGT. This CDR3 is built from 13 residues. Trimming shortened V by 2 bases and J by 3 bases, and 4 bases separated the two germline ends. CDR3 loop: CASSYTDTGELFF. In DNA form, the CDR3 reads TGTGCCAGCAGTTACACTGACACCGGGGAGCTGTTTTTT.

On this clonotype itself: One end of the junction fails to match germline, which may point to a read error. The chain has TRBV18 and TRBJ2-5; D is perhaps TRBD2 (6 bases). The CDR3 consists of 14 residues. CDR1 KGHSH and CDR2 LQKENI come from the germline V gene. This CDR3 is CASSQAGPQETQHF. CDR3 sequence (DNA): TGTGCCAGCTCACAGGCGGGACCCCAAGAGACCCAGCACTTC. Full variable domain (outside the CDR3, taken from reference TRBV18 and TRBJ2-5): NAGVMQNPRHLVRRRGQEARLRCSPMKGHSHVYWYRQLPEEGLKFMVYLQKENIIDESGMPKERFSAEFPKEGPSILRIQQVVRGDSAAYFCASSQAGPQETQHFGPGTRLLVL.

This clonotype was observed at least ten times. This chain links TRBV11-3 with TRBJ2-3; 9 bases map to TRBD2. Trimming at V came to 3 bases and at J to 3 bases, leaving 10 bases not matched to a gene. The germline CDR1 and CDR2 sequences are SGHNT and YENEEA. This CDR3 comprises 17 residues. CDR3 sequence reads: CASSLSETSGSTDTQYF. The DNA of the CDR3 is TGTGCCAGCAGCTTGTCCGAGACTAGCGGTTCAACAGATACGCAGTATTTT.

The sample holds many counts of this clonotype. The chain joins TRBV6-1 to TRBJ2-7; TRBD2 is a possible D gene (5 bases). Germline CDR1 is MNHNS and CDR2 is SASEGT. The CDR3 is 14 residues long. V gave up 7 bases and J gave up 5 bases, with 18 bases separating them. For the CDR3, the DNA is TGTGCCAGCACCGAAGAAGTGGCGGGCCACGAGCAGTACTTC. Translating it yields CASTEEVAGHEQYF.

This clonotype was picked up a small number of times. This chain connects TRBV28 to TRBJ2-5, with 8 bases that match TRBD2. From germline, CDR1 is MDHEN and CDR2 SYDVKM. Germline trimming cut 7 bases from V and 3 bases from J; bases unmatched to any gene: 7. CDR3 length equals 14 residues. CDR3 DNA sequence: TGTGCCAGCATACCAGAAGCGGGGGAAGAGACCCAGTACTTC. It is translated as CASIPEAGEETQYF. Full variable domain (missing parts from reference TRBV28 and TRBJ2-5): DVKVTQSSRYLVKRTGEKVFLECVQDMDHENMFWYRQDPGLGLRLIYFSYDVKMKEKGDIPEGYSVSREKKERFSLILESASTNQTSMYLCASIPEAGEETQYFGPGTRLLVL.

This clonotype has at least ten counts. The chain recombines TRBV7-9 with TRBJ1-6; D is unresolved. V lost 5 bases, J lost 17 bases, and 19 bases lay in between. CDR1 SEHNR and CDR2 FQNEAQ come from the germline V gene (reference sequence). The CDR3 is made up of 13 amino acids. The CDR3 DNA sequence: TGTGCCAGCAGCGAGGACTCGGAGACGCGCTTCCACTTT. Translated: CASSEDSETRFHF.

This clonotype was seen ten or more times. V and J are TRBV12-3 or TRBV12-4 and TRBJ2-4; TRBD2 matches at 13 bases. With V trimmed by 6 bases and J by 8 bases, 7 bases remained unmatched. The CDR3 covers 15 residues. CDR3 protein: CASSPGLAGLDIQYF. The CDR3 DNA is TGTGCCAGCAGCCCGGGACTAGCGGGATTGGACATTCAGTACTTC.

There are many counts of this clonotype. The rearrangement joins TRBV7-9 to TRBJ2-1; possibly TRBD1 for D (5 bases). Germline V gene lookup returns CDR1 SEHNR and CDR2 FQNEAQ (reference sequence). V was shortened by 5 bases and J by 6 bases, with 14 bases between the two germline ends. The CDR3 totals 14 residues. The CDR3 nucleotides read TGTGCCAGCAGCCCGATCACCAGGGTCAATGAGCAGTTCTTC. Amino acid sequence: CASSPITRVNEQFF.

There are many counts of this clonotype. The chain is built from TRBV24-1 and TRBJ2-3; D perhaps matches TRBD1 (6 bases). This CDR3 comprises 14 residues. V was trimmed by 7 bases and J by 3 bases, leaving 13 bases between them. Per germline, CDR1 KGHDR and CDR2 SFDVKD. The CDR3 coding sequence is TGTGCCACCAGACAAACAGGGTCTACAGATACGCAGTATTTT. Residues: CATRQTGSTDTQYF.

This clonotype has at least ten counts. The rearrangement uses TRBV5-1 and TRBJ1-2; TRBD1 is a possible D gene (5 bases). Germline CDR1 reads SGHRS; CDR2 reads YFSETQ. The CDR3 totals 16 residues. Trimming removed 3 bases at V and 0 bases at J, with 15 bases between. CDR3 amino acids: CASSSTGGRSNYGYTF. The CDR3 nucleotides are TGCGCCAGCAGCTCCACGGGGGGAAGATCTAACTATGGCTACACCTTC.